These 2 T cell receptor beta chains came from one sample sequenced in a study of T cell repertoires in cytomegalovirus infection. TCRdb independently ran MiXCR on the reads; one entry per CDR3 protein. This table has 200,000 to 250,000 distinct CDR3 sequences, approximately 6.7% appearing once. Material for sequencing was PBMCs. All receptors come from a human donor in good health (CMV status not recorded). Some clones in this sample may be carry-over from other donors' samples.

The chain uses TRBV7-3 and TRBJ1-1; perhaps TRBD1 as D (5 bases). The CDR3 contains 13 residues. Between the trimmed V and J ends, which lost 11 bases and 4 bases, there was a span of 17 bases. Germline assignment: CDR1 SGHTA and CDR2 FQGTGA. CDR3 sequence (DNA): TGTGCCCCTACCGGGGGAACAGGCACTGAAGCTTTCTTT. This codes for CAPTGGTGTEAFF.

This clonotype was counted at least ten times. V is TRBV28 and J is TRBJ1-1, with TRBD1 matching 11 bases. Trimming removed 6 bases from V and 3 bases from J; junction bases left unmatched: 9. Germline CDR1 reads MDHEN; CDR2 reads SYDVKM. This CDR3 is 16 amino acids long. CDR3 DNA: TGTGCCAGCAGGACCCCGGGACAGGGGGAGTACACTGAAGCTTTCTTT. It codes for CASRTPGQGEYTEAFF.